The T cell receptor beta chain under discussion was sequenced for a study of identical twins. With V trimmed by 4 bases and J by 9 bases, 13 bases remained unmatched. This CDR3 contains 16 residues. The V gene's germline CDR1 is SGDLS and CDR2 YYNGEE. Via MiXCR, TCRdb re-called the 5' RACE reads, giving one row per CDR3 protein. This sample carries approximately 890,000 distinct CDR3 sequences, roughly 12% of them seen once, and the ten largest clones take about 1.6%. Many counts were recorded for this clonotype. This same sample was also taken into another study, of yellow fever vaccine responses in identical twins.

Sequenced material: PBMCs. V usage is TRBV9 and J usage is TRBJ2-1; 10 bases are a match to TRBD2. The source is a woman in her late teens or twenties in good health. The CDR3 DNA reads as TGTGCCAGCAGCCCCAAAGGACTAGCGGTTTCCGTTGAGCAGTTCTTC. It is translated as CASSPKGLAVSVEQFF. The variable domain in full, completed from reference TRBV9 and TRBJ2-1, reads DSGVTQTPKHLITATGQRVTLRCSPRSGDLSVYWYQQSLDQGLQFLIQYYNGEERAKGNILERFSAQQFPDLHSELNLSSLELGDSALYFCASSPKGLAVSVEQFFGPGTRLTVL.